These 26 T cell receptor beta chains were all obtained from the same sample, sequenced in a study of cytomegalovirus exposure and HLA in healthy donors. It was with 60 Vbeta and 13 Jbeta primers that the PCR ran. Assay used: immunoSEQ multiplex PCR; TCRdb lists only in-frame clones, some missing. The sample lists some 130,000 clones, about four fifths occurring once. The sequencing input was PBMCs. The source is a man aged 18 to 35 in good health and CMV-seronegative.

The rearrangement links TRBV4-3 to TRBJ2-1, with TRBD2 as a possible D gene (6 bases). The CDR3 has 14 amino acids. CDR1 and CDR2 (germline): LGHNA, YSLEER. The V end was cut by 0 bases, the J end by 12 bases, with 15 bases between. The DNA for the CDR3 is TGCGCCAGCAGCCAAGATTTCTCGGGAGAACGGCAGTTCTTC. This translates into CASSQDFSGERQFF.

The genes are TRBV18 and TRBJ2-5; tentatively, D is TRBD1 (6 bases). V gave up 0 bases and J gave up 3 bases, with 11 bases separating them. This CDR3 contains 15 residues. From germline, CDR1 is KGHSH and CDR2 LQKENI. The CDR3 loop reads CASSPPGQRKETQYF. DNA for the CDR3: TGTGCCAGCTCACCACCAGGACAGAGAAAAGAGACCCAGTACTTC.

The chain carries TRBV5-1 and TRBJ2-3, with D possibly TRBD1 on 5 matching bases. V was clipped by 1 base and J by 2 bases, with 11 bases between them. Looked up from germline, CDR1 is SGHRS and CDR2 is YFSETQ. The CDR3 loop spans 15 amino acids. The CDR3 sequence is CASSLIGEDTDTQYF. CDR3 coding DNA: TGCGCCAGCAGCTTGATAGGGGAAGACACAGATACGCAGTATTTT. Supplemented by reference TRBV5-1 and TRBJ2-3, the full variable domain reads KAGVTQTPRYLIKTRGQQVTLSCSPISGHRSVSWYQQTPGQGLQFLFEYFSETQRNKGNFPGRFSGRQFSNSRSEMNVSTLELGDSALYLCASSLIGEDTDTQYFGPGTRLTVL.

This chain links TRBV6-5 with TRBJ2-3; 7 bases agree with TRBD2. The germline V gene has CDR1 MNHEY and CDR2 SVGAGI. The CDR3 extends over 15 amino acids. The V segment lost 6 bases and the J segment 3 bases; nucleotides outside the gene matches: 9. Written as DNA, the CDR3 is TGTGCCAGCAGACCCCCAGCGGGACGTACAGATACGCAGTATTTT. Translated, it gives CASRPPAGRTDTQYF.

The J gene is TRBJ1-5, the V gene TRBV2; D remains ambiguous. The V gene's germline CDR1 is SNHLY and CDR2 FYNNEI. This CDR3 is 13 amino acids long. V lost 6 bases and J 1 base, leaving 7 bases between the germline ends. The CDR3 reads CASRESSNQPQHF. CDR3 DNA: TGTGCCAGCAGAGAGTCAAGCAATCAGCCCCAGCATTTT.

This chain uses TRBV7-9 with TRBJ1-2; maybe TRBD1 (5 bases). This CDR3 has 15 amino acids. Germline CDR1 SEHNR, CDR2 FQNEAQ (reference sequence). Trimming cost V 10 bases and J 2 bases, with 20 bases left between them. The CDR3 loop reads CATQGKGVANYGYTF. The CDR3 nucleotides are TGTGCCACCCAGGGTAAAGGGGTGGCCAACTATGGCTACACCTTC.

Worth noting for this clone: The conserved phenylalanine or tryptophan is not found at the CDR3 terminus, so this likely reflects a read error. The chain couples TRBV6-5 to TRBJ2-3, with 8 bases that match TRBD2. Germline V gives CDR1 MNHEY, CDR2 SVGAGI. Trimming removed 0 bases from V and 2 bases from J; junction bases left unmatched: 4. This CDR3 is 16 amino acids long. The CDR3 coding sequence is TGTGCCAGCAGTTACTCCGGACTAGCAGACACAGATACGCAGTATGTT. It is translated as CASSYSGLADTDTQYV.

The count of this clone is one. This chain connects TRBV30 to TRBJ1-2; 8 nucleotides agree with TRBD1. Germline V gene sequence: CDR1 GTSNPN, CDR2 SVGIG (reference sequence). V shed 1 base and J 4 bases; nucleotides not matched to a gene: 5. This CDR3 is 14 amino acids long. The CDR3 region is CAWSDGTGRYGYTF. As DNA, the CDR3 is TGTGCCTGGAGTGATGGGACAGGACGCTATGGCTACACCTTC.

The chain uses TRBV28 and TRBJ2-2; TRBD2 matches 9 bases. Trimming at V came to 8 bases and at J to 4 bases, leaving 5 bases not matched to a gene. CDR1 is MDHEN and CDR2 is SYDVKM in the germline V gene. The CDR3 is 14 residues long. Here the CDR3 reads CASHSGSLTGELFF. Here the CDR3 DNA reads TGTGCCAGCCATAGCGGGAGTCTCACCGGGGAGCTGTTTTTT.

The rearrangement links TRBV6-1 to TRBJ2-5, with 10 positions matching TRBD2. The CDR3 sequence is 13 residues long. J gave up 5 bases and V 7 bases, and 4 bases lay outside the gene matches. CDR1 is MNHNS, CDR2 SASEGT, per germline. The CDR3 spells CASTEGLAETQYF. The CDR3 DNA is TGTGCCAGCACCGAGGGACTAGCGGAGACCCAGTACTTC.

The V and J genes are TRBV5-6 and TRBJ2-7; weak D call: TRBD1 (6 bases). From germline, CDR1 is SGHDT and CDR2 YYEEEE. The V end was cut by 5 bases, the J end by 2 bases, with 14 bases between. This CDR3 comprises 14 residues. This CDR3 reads CASSGEQGPYEQYV. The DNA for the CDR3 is TGTGCCAGCAGTGGAGAGCAGGGGCCCTACGAGCAGTACGTC.

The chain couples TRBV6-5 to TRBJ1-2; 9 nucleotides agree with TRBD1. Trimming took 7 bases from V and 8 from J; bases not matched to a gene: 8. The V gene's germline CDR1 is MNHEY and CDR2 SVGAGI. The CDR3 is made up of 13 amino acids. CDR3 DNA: TGTGCCAGCACCCCCATGACAGGGGGAGGCTACACCTTC. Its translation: CASTPMTGGGYTF.

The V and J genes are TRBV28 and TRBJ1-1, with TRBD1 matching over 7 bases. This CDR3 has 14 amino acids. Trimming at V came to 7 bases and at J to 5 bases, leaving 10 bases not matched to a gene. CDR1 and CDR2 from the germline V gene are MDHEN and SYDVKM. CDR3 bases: TGTGCCAGCAAGGGGACAGTCGTAGGGACTGAAGCTTTCTTT. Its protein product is CASKGTVVGTEAFF.

Written as DNA, the CDR3 is TGTGCCAGCAGCTTCAACGGGGAGGAGCAGTTCTTC. It yields the protein CASSFNGEEQFF. V usage is TRBV7-8 and J usage is TRBJ2-1; TRBD2 is a possible D gene (5 bases). Germline-derived CDR1 and CDR2 are SGHVS and FQNEAQ. Trimming cost V 3 bases and J 10 bases, with 10 bases left between them. The CDR3 is made up of 12 amino acids.

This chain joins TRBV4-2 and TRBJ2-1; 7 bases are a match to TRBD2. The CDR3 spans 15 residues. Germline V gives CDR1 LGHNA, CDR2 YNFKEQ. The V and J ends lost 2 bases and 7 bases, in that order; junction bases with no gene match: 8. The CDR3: CASSQSSGTKNEQFF. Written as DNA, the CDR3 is TGTGCCAGCAGCCAATCATCCGGGACTAAAAATGAGCAGTTCTTC.

The CDR3 is CATPGGGYGYTF. In nucleotides, the CDR3 is TGTGCCACCCCAGGGGGCGGCTATGGCTACACCTTC. The rearrangement uses TRBV7-9 and TRBJ1-2; 8 nucleotides line up with TRBD1. This CDR3 is 12 amino acids long. CDR1 is SEHNR and CDR2 is FQNEAQ in the germline V gene (reference sequence). V was clipped by 10 bases and J by 4 bases; unmatched bases: 5.

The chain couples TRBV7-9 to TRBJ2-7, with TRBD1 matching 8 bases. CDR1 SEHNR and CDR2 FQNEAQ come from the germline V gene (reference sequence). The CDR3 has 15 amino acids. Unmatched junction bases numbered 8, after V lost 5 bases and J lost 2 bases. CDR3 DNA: TGTGCCAGCAGCGCTGGGGGGACAGGAACCTACGAGCAGTACTTC. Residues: CASSAGGTGTYEQYF.

CDR3 loop: CAWSVSGGRITGELFF. The CDR3, as DNA: TGTGCCTGGAGTGTTTCGGGAGGGCGGATCACCGGGGAGCTGTTTTTT. This chain links TRBV30 with TRBJ2-2, with TRBD2 identical over 8 bases. Germline CDR1 GTSNPN, CDR2 SVGIG (reference sequence). Trimming at V came to 0 bases and at J to 4 bases, leaving 7 bases not matched to a gene. The CDR3 covers 16 residues.

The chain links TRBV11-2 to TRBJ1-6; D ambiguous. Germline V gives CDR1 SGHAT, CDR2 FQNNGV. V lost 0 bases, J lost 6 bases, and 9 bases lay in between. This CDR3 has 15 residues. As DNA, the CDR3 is TGTGCCAGCAGCTTAGAACGAAGCACTAATTCACCCCTCCACTTT. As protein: CASSLERSTNSPLHF.

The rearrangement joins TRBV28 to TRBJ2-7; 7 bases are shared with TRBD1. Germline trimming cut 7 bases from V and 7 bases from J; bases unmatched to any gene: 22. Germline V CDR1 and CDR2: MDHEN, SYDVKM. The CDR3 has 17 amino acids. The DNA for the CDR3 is TGTGCCAGCAAATCACAGGACCCGGGACAGAGGTTTCGTGAGCAGTACTTC. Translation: CASKSQDPGQRFREQYF. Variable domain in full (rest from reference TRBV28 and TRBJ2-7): DVKVTQSSRYLVKRTGEKVFLECVQDMDHENMFWYRQDPGLGLRLIYFSYDVKMKEKGDIPEGYSVSREKKERFSLILESASTNQTSMYLCASKSQDPGQRFREQYFGPGTRLTVT.

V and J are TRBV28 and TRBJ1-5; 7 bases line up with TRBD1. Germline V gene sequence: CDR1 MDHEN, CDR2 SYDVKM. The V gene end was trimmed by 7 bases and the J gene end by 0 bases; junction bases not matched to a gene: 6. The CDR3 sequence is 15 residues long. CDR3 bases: TGTGCCAGCATCGAGACAGGGACTAGCAATCAGCCCCAGCATTTT. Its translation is CASIETGTSNQPQHF.

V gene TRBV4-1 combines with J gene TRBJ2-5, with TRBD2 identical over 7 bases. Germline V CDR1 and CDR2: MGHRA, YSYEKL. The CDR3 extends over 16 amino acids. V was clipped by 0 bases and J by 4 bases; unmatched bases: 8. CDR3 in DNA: TGCGCCAGCAGCCAAGATCGGCAGCGGGACGGAGAGACCCAGTACTTC. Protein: CASSQDRQRDGETQYF.

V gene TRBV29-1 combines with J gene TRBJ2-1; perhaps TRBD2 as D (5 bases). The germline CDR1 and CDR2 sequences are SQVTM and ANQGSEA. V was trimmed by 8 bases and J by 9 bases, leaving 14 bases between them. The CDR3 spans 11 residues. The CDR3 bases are TGCAGCCAAACAGTGAGCGGTGAGCAGTTCTTC. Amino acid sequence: CSQTVSGEQFF.

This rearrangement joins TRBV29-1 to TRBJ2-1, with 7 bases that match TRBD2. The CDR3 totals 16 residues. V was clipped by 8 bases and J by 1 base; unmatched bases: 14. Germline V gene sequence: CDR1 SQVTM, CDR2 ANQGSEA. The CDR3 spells CSLEKWASGSYNEQFF. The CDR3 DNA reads TGCAGCCTAGAAAAATGGGCTAGCGGATCCTACAATGAGCAGTTCTTC.

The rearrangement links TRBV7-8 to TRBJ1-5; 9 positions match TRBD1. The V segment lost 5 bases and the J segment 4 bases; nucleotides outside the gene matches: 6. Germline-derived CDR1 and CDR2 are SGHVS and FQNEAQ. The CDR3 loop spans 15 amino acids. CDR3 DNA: TGTGCCAGCAGCGAAGGGACAGGGCTTAATCAGCCCCAGCATTTT. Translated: CASSEGTGLNQPQHF.

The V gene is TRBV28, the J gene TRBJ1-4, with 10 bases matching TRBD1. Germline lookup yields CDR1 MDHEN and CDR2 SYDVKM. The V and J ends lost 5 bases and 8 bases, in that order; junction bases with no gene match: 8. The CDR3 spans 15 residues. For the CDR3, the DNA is TGTGCCAGCAGTGACAGGGGGCTTTTGATCGAAAAACTGTTTTTT. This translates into CASSDRGLLIEKLFF.